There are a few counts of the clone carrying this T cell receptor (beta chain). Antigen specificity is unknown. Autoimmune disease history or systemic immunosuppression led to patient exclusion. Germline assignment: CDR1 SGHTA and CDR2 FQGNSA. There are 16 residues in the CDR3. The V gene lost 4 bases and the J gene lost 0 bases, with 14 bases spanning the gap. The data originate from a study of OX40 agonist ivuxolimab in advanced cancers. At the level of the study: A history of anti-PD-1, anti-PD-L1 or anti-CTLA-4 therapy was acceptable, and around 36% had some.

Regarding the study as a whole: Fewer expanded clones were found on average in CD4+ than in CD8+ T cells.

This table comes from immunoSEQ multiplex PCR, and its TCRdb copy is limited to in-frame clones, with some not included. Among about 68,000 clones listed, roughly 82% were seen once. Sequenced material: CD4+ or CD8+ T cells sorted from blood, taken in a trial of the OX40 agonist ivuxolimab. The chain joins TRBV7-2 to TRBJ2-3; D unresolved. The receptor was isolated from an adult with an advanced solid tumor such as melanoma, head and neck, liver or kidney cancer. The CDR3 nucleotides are TGTGCCAGCAGCTCTCCACAGACCCCTAGCACAGATACGCAGTATTTT. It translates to CASSSPQTPSTDTQYF.